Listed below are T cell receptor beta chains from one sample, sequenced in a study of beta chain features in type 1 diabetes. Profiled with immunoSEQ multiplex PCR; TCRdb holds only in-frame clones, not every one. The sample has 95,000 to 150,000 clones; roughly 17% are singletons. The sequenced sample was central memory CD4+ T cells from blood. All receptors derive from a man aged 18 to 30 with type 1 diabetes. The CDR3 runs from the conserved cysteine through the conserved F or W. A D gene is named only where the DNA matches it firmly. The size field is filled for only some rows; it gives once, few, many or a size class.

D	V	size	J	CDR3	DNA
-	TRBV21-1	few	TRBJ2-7	CASSDSHPYEQYF	TGTGCCAGCAGCGACAGCCACCCCTACGAGCAGTACTTC
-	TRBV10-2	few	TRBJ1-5	CASRRQPEGPQHF	TGCGCCAGCAGGAGACAGCCCGAGGGGCCCCAGCATTTT
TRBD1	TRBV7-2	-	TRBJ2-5	CASKQGEETQYF	TGTGCCAGTAAACAGGGGGAAGAGACCCAGTACTTC
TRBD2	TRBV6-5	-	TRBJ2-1	CATKRGSYNEQFF	TGTGCCACTAAGCGGGGCTCCTACAATGAGCAGTTCTTC
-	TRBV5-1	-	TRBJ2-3	CASSFGQQADTQYF	TGCGCCAGCAGCTTCGGCCAGCAAGCAGATACGCAGTATTTT
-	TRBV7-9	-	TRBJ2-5	CASSLALAGGETQYF	TGTGCCAGCAGCTTAGCGCTGGCTGGCGGAGAGACCCAGTACTTC
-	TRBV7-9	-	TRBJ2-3	CASSLGSTDTQYF	TGTGCCAGCAGCTTAGGCAGCACAGATACGCAGTATTTT
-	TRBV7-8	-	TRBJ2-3	CASSLWGPGDTQYF	TGTGCCAGCAGCTTATGGGGGCCCGGAGATACGCAGTATTTT
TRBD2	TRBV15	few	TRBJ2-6	CATSYKSGRASGANVLTF	TGTGCCACCAGCTATAAAAGCGGGAGGGCCTCTGGGGCCAACGTCCTGACTTTC
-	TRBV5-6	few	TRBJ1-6	CASSVTAYNSPLHF	TGTGCCAGCAGCGTGACAGCCTATAATTCACCCCTCCACTTT
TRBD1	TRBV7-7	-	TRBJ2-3	CASSPARTGVGTDTQYF	TGTGCTAGCAGCCCCGCCCGGACAGGGGTGGGCACAGATACGCAGTATTTT
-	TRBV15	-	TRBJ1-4	CATSRDPGRLNEKLFF	TGTGCCACCAGCAGAGATCCGGGCAGACTTAATGAAAAACTGTTTTTT
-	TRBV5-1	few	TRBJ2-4	CASSLDNLAKNIQYF	TGCGCCAGCAGCCTAGACAATCTAGCCAAAAACATTCAGTACTTC
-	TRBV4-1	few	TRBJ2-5	CASSQVASRETQYF	TGCGCCAGCAGCCAAGTTGCCAGCCGAGAGACCCAGTACTTC
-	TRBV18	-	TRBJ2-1	CASKTDMSSYNEQFF	TGTGCCAGCAAGACCGATATGAGCTCCTACAATGAGCAGTTCTTC
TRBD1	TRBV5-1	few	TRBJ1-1	CASSANSGTGNTEAFF	TGCGCCAGCAGCGCCAATAGCGGGACAGGAAACACTGAAGCTTTCTTT
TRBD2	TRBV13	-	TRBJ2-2	CASSSRTSGNYLNTGELFF	TGTGCCAGCAGCTCCCGGACTAGCGGCAATTATCTGAACACCGGGGAGCTGTTTTTT
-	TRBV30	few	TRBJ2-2	CAWTLYGGELFF	TGTGCCTGGACGTTGTATGGCGGGGAGCTGTTTTTT
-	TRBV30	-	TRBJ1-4	CAWSVRGVEEKLFF	TGTGCCTGGAGTGTAAGAGGGGTGGAAGAAAAACTGTTTTTT
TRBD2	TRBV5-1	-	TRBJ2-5	CASLGLAGETQYF	TGCGCCAGCCTTGGTTTAGCGGGAGAGACCCAGTACTTC
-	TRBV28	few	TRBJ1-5	CASSPPRVHNQPQHF	TGTGCCAGCAGTCCCCCCAGGGTTCACAATCAGCCCCAGCATTTT
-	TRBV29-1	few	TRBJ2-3	CSVDPTDEGTDTQYF	TGCAGCGTTGACCCGACCGACGAGGGGACAGATACGCAGTATTTT
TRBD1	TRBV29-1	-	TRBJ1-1	CSVRVAGGEAFF	TGCAGCGTGCGAGTGGCAGGGGGTGAAGCTTTCTTT
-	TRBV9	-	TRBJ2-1	CASSVENEQFF	TGTGCCAGCAGCGTAGAAAATGAGCAGTTCTTC
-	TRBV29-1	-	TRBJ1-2	CSVPSAPSQFGADSYGYTF	TGCAGCGTTCCTTCAGCCCCCAGCCAGTTCGGGGCGGATTCATATGGCTACACCTTC
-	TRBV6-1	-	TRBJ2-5	CASRSLLRERETQYF	TGTGCCAGCAGGAGTTTACTTCGGGAGAGGGAGACCCAGTACTTC
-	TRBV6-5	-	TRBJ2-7	CASSLRGGPTYEQYF	TGTGCCAGCAGCCTACGGGGAGGTCCTACCTACGAGCAGTACTTC
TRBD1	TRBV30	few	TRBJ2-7	CAWSRDRVNEQYF	TGTGCCTGGAGTCGGGACAGGGTTAACGAGCAGTACTTC
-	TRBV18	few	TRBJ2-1	CASSQNRDNEQFF	TGTGCCAGCTCACAGAACCGGGACAATGAGCAGTTCTTC
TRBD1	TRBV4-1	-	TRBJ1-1	CASSQDYRGTPDTEAFF	TGCGCCAGCAGCCAAGACTACAGGGGGACTCCGGACACTGAAGCTTTCTTT
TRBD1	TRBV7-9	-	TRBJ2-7	CASSSRDSVVYEQYF	TGTGCCAGCAGCTCCCGGGACAGTGTTGTTTACGAGCAGTACTTC
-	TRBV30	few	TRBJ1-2	CAWSLRGGTSYGYTF	TGTGCCTGGAGCCTAAGGGGAGGGACCTCCTATGGCTACACCTTC
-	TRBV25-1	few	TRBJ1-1	CASSEQGYGSTEAFF	TGTGCCAGCAGTGAACAGGGTTATGGGAGCACTGAAGCTTTCTTT
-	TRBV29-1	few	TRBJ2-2	CSVGPQAGELFF	TGCAGCGTAGGGCCTCAGGCGGGGGAGCTGTTTTTT
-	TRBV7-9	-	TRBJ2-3	CASSPLGLVTQYF	TGTGCCAGCAGCCCCCTGGGGCTGGTTACGCAGTATTTT
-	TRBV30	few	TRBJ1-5	CAWSSVGDQPQHF	TGTGCCTGGAGTTCGGTGGGGGATCAGCCCCAGCATTTT
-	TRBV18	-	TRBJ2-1	CASSLARIYNEQFF	TGTGCCAGCTCACTGGCGCGGATTTACAATGAGCAGTTCTTC
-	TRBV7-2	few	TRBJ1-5	CASSPQGDQPQHF	TGTGCCAGCAGTCCGCAGGGAGATCAGCCCCAGCATTTT
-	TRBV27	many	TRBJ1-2	CASSTTVNYGYTF	TGTGCCAGCTCTACCACAGTCAACTATGGCTACACCTTC
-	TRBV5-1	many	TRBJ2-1	CASGTSSSYNEQFF	TGCGCCAGCGGAACGTCTAGCTCCTACAATGAGCAGTTCTTC
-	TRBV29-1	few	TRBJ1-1	CSVSGIYTEAFF	TGCAGCGTTTCTGGCATCTACACTGAAGCTTTCTTT
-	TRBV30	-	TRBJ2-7	CAWSAVLGGEQYF	TGTGCCTGGAGTGCGGTCCTTGGGGGCGAGCAGTACTTC
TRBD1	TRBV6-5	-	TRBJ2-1	CASNRGTGGNNEQFF	TGTGCCAGCAATCGGGGAACAGGGGGAAACAATGAGCAGTTCTTC
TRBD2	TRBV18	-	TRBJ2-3	CASSLGTGTSGPDTQYF	TGTGCCAGCTCACTCGGAACCGGGACTAGCGGGCCAGATACGCAGTATTTT
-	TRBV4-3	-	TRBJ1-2	CASSQDLGRNYGYTF	TGCGCCAGCAGCCAAGATCTCGGGCGGAACTATGGCTACACCTTC
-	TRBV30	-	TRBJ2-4	CAWSVPGDKNIQYF	TGTGCCTGGAGTGTACCGGGGGACAAAAACATTCAGTACTTC
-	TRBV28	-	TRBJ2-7	CASISGQTIYEQYF	TGTGCCAGCATTAGCGGACAGACCATATACGAGCAGTACTTC
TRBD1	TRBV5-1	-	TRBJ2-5	CASSLKDRQAYF	TGCGCCAGCAGCTTAAAGGACAGGCAGGCGTACTTC
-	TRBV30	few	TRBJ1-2	CAWSVPRGSYGYTF	TGTGCCTGGAGTGTACCCAGGGGTTCATATGGCTACACCTTC
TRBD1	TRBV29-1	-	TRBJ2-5	CSVEDSGQGQETQYF	TGCAGCGTTGAAGATTCGGGACAGGGGCAAGAGACCCAGTACTTC